The 24 T cell receptor beta chains given below trace back to one sample, sequenced in a study of CD8 T cells in Susac syndrome. The authors reverse transcribed 0.5 to 1 ug RNA with random hexamers. TCRdb called the immunoSEQ multiplex PCR reads again in MiXCR, with one record for every CDR3 protein. The table shows 200,000 to 250,000 distinct CDR3 sequences, with roughly 90% occurring only once. Sequencing input: CD8+ T cells from PBMCs. Every receptor here comes from a human donor with multiple sclerosis.

The J gene is TRBJ2-2, the V gene TRBV9; the D is unclear. Germline values: CDR1 SGDLS, CDR2 YYNGEE. The CDR3 is made up of 11 amino acids. With 4 bases removed from V and 7 bases from J, the gap between germline ends came to 5 bases. For the CDR3, the DNA is TGTGCCAGCAGCAAGGACGGGGAGCTGTTTTTT. Translating gives CASSKDGELFF.

The genes are TRBV7-9 and TRBJ2-5; 7 bases agree with TRBD1. This CDR3 comprises 14 residues. V shed 2 bases and J 2 bases; nucleotides not matched to a gene: 2. Germline values: CDR1 SEHNR, CDR2 FQNEAQ (reference sequence). The CDR3 nucleotides are TGTGCCAGCAGCTTACGGGGACAGCAAGAGACCCAGTACTTC. It yields the protein CASSLRGQQETQYF.

The J gene is TRBJ2-7, the V gene TRBV11-2, with no clear D. V dropped 4 bases and J dropped 3 bases, with 19 bases sitting between them. CDR1 is SGHAT, CDR2 FQNNGV, per germline. The CDR3 loop spans 16 amino acids. The chain's CDR3 is CASSSYRPPSYYEQYF. CDR3 DNA sequence: TGTGCCAGCAGCTCATACCGGCCTCCAAGTTACTACGAGCAGTACTTC.

The V gene is TRBV30, the J gene TRBJ2-7, with a possible D match to TRBD2 (5 bases). This CDR3 is 12 amino acids long. V lost 3 bases to trimming and J lost 7 bases, with 13 bases between them. Germline CDR1 is GTSNPN and CDR2 is SVGIG (reference sequence). The CDR3 coding sequence is TGTGCCTGGAGGGACTTAACAAGGGAGCAGTACTTC. Translated, it gives CAWRDLTREQYF.

This chain joins TRBV3-1 and TRBJ1-2; D might be TRBD1 (6 bases). From germline, CDR1 is LGHDT and CDR2 YNNKEL (reference sequence). The CDR3 contains 16 residues. Trimming cost V 4 bases and J 4 bases, with 19 bases left between them. CDR3 DNA: TGTGCCAGCAGCCTCTGGGACACCCTGCCTACCTATGGCTACACCTTC. Translating it yields CASSLWDTLPTYGYTF.

The rearrangement links TRBV25-1 to TRBJ1-1; TRBD1 matches 10 bases. Germline V gene lookup returns CDR1 MGHDK and CDR2 SYGVNS. J was trimmed by 6 bases and V by 6 bases; bases with no gene match: 22. CDR3 length equals 19 residues. CDR3 region: CASSLEAGTGEEEIAEAFF. In DNA, the CDR3 is TGTGCCAGCAGCCTAGAAGCCGGGACAGGGGAAGAGGAAATAGCTGAAGCTTTCTTT.

The gene calls are TRBV7-6 and TRBJ2-7, with a weak D call TRBD1 (5 bases). CDR3 length: 16 amino acids. Trimming removed 1 base at V and 3 bases at J, with 16 bases between. The germline V gene has CDR1 SGHVS and CDR2 FNYEAQ. The CDR3 sequence: CASSLGSGARGYEQYF. The CDR3 DNA reads as TGTGCCAGCAGCTTAGGTAGTGGGGCCCGTGGCTACGAGCAGTACTTC.

This sequence joins TRBV12-3 or TRBV12-4 and TRBJ2-2; unclear D gene. This CDR3 has 11 amino acids. Trimming pared 4 bases from V and 9 bases from J, leaving 6 bases between. The CDR3 region has the DNA TGTGCCAGCAGTTCCCCCCGGGAGCTGTTTTTT. Encoded protein: CASSSPRELFF.

For the CDR3, the DNA is TGTGCCAGTAGCCCCGGGGGAAGACACGAGCAGTACTTC. Translating gives CASSPGGRHEQYF. The chain uses TRBV19 and TRBJ2-7, with TRBD2 as a possible D gene (6 bases). The CDR3 totals 13 residues. The V end was cut by 6 bases, the J end by 5 bases, with 14 bases between. Germline-derived CDR1 and CDR2 are LNHDA and SQIVND (reference sequence). The full variable domain, in which reference TRBV19 and TRBJ2-7 provide the parts outside the CDR3, is DGGITQSPKYLFRKEGQNVTLSCEQNLNHDAMYWYRQDPGQGLRLIYYSQIVNDFQKGDIAEGYSVSREKKESFPLTVTSAQKNPTAFYLCASSPGGRHEQYFGPGTRLTVT.

This rearrangement joins TRBV30 to TRBJ2-7; TRBD2 aligns across 13 bases. Trimming at V came to 5 bases and at J to 3 bases, leaving 7 bases not matched to a gene. The CDR3 is made up of 15 amino acids. Germline CDR1 reads GTSNPN; CDR2 reads SVGIG (reference sequence). The CDR3 here is CAWVPGTSGIYEQYF. Written as DNA, the CDR3 is TGTGCCTGGGTCCCGGGGACTAGCGGGATCTACGAGCAGTACTTC.

The chain recombines TRBV5-1 with TRBJ1-6; D remains ambiguous. From germline, CDR1 is SGHRS and CDR2 YFSETQ. Trimming removed 0 bases at V and 2 bases at J, with 0 bases between. This CDR3 has 13 amino acids. The CDR3 DNA is TGCGCCAGCAGCTTGGCCTATAATTCACCCCTCCACTTT. Translated, it gives CASSLAYNSPLHF.

The chain's CDR3 is CASSWTASPPYEQYF. The DNA of the CDR3 is TGTGCCAGCAGTTGGACAGCCTCACCTCCCTACGAGCAGTACTTC. The chain has TRBV27 and TRBJ2-7; D may be TRBD1 (6 bases). Germline V gene lookup returns CDR1 MNHEY and CDR2 SMNVEV (reference sequence). This CDR3 contains 15 residues. Trimming took 4 bases from V and 2 from J, leaving 15 bases between them.

The gene calls are TRBV14 and TRBJ2-7; the match to TRBD1 covers 8 bases. The CDR3 loop spans 15 amino acids. Trimming at V came to 1 base and at J to 2 bases, leaving 4 bases not matched to a gene. The V gene's germline CDR1 is SGHDN and CDR2 FVKESK. This CDR3 reads CASSQVDRGPYEQYF. The DNA for the CDR3 is TGTGCCAGCAGCCAAGTTGACAGGGGTCCCTACGAGCAGTACTTC.

This rearrangement joins TRBV19 to TRBJ2-7; TRBD1 agrees at 9 bases. The germline V gene has CDR1 LNHDA and CDR2 SQIVND (reference sequence). The CDR3 runs to 14 residues. V was pared by 6 bases and J by 4 bases, with 7 bases of the junction left unmatched. CDR3 DNA sequence: TGTGCCAGTAGCCCGGGACAGGGAGAATACGAGCAGTACTTC. Protein: CASSPGQGEYEQYF.

This clonotype appeared a single time. The V and J genes are TRBV15 and TRBJ1-4; 7 bases map to TRBD1. The CDR3 spans 15 residues. The junction had 5 bases not matched to a gene; V was cut back by 7 bases and J by 0 bases. The germline CDR1 and CDR2 sequences are LNHNV and YYDKDF (reference sequence). CDR3 DNA sequence: TGTGCCACCACCAGGGGGTCTGCAACTAATGAAAAACTGTTTTTT. Translated, it gives CATTRGSATNEKLFF. Together with reference TRBV15 and TRBJ1-4, the CDR3 gives the full variable domain: DAMVIQNPRYQVTQFGKPVTLSCSQTLNHNVMYWYQQKSSQAPKLLFHYYDKDFNNEADTPDNFQSRRPNTSFCFLDIRSPGLGDTAMYLCATTRGSATNEKLFFGSGTQLSVL.

The V gene is TRBV11-2, the J gene TRBJ2-3, with 12 bases aligning to TRBD1. The CDR3 covers 16 residues. Per the germline V gene, CDR1 is SGHAT and CDR2 is FQNNGV. J gave up 4 bases and V 4 bases, and 6 bases lay outside the gene matches. For the CDR3, the DNA is TGTGCCAGCAGCTGGCCGGGACAGGGGGCTGCAGATACGCAGTATTTT. This translates into CASSWPGQGAADTQYF.

The gene calls are TRBV30 and TRBJ2-7; 7 nucleotides align to TRBD1. After removal of 0 bases from V and 3 bases from J, the junction contained 14 bases not matched to a gene. Germline CDR1 and CDR2: GTSNPN and SVGIG (reference sequence). This CDR3 comprises 17 residues. CDR3 sequence: CAWSVSPTGQPIYEQYF. In DNA form, the CDR3 reads TGTGCCTGGAGTGTTTCCCCAACGGGACAGCCGATCTACGAGCAGTACTTC.

The gene calls are TRBV18 and TRBJ2-1, with TRBD2 matching over 10 bases. The germline V gene has CDR1 KGHSH and CDR2 LQKENI. After removal of 3 bases from V and 8 bases from J, the junction contained 10 bases not matched to a gene. This CDR3 spans 16 amino acids. DNA of the CDR3: TGTGCCAGCTCACCCCAAAGCGGGAGGGCTATCGATGAGCAGTTCTTC. Its protein is CASSPQSGRAIDEQFF. The complete variable domain, with remaining parts taken from reference TRBV18 and TRBJ2-1, reads NAGVMQNPRHLVRRRGQEARLRCSPMKGHSHVYWYRQLPEEGLKFMVYLQKENIIDESGMPKERFSAEFPKEGPSILRIQQVVRGDSAAYFCASSPQSGRAIDEQFFGPGTRLTVL.

The chain combines TRBV29-1 with TRBJ2-1; maybe TRBD2 (6 bases). The CDR3 is 13 amino acids. With 5 bases removed from V and 5 bases from J, the gap between germline ends came to 13 bases. Germline CDR1 SQVTM, CDR2 ANQGSEA. The CDR3 DNA is TGCAGCGTTTACGGGAGAGGGGACAATGAGCAGTTCTTC. Amino acids: CSVYGRGDNEQFF.

V is TRBV7-2 and J is TRBJ2-5; 11 positions agree with TRBD2. This CDR3 spans 17 amino acids. Germline trimming cut 5 bases from V and 5 bases from J; bases unmatched to any gene: 13. Germline V gives CDR1 SGHTA, CDR2 FQGNSA. The chain's CDR3 is CASSPVAGGPLRETQYF. In DNA form, the CDR3 reads TGTGCCAGCAGCCCCGTAGCGGGGGGGCCGTTACGGGAGACCCAGTACTTC.

The chain is built from TRBV7-2 and TRBJ2-7, with no clear D. V was shortened by 4 bases and J by 2 bases, with 12 bases between the two germline ends. Germline CDR1 and CDR2: SGHTA and FQGNSA. The CDR3 runs 14 residues. The CDR3 bases are TGTGCCAGCAGCTCCGTGAGAGTTCCCTACGAGCAGTACTTC. Translated, it gives CASSSVRVPYEQYF.

The CDR3 sequence: CASSFVSDTQYF. The CDR3 bases are TGTGCCAGCAGTTTTGTCTCGGATACGCAGTATTTT. This sequence joins TRBV12-3 or TRBV12-4 and TRBJ2-3; D gene uncertain. The CDR3 sequence is 12 residues long. The V and J ends lost 3 bases and 6 bases respectively, with 7 bases between them.

CDR3 sequence: CASTFLSSYNEQFF. CDR3 bases: TGTGCCAGCACCTTTTTGAGCTCCTACAATGAGCAGTTCTTC. The V call is TRBV5-8, the J call TRBJ2-1; no clear D gene. There are 14 residues in the CDR3. Germline CDR1 is SGHTS and CDR2 is YDEGEE. The germline V and J ends were trimmed by 6 bases and 0 bases, with 10 bases remaining between them.

The V call is TRBV12-3 or TRBV12-4, the J call TRBJ2-2; TRBD2 is a possible D gene (5 bases). Trimming took off 5 bases at V and 3 bases at J, with 13 bases between the two ends. This CDR3 spans 15 amino acids. CDR3 nucleotides: TGTGCCAGCAGTCCCCGGGATGGGGACACCGGGGAGCTGTTTTTT. Encoded protein: CASSPRDGDTGELFF.